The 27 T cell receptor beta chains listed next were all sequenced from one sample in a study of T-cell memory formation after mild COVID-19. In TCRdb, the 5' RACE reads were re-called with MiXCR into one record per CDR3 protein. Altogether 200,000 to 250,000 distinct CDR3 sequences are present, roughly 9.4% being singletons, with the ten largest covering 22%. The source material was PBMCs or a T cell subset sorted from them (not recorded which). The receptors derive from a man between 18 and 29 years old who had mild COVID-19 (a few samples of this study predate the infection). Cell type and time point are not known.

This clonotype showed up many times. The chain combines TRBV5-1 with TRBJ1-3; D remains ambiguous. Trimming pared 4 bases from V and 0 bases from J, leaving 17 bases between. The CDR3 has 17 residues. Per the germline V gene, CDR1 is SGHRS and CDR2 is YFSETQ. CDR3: CASSPTTQSSSGNTIYF. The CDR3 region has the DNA TGCGCCAGCAGCCCCACAACACAGTCGAGCTCTGGAAACACCATATATTTT.

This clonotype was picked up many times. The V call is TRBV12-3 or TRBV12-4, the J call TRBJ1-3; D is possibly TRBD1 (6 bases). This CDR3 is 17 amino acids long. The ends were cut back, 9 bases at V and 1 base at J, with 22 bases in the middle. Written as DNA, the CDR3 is TGTGCCAGTATACCGTTTACAGGGACTGTGTCTGGAAACACCATATATTTT. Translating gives CASIPFTGTVSGNTIYF.

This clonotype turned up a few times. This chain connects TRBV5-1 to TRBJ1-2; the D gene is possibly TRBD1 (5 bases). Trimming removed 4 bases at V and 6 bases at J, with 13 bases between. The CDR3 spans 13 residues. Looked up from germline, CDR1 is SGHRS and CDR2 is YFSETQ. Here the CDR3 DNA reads TGCGCCAGCAGCACCGGGACGGCGAATGGCTACACCTTC. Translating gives CASSTGTANGYTF.

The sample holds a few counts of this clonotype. CDR3 region: CASSFQSGELFF. CDR3 DNA sequence: TGTGCCAGCAGCTTTCAGTCCGGGGAGCTGTTTTTT. The rearrangement links TRBV11-2 to TRBJ2-2; D unclear. The CDR3 is 12 amino acids. Per germline, CDR1 SGHAT and CDR2 FQNNGV. The V end was cut by 3 bases, the J end by 6 bases, with 5 bases between.

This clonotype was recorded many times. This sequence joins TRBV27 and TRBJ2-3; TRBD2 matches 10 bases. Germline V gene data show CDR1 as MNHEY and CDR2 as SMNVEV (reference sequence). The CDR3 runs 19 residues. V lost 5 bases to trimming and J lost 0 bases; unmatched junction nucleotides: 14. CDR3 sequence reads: CASSPPGTSAPGSTDTQYF. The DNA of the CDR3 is TGTGCCAGCAGTCCCCCCGGGACTAGCGCCCCAGGTAGCACAGATACGCAGTATTTT.

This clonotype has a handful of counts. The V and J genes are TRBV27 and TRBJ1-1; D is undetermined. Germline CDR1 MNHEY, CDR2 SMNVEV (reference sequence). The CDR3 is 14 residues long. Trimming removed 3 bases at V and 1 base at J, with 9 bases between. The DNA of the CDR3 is TGTGCCAGCAGTTTTCTATTGGCGAACACTGAAGCTTTCTTT. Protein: CASSFLLANTEAFF.

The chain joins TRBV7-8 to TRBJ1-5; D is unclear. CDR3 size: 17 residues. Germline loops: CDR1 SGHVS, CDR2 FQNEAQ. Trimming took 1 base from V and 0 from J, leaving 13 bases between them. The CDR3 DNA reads TGTGCCAGCAGCTTAGTTTCTATAGCTTATAGCAATCAGCCCCAGCATTTT. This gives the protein CASSLVSIAYSNQPQHF.

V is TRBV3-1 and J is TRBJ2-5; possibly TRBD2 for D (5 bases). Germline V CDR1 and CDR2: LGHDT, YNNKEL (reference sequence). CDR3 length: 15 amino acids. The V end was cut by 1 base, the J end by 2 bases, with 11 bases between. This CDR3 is CASSQALGIQETQYF. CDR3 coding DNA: TGTGCCAGCAGCCAAGCACTAGGAATTCAAGAGACCCAGTACTTC.

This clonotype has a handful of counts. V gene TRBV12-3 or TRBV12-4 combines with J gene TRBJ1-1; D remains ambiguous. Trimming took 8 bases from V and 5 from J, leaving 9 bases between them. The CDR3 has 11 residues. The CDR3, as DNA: TGTGCCAGCCAAGGAGGAACTGAAGCTTTCTTT. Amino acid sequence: CASQGGTEAFF.

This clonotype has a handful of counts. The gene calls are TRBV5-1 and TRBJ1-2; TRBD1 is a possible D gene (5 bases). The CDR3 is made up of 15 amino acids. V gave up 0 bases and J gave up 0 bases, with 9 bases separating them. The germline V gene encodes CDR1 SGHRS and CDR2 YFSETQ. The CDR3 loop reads CASSLVGGTNYGYTF. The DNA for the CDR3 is TGCGCCAGCAGCTTGGTGGGGGGAACTAACTATGGCTACACCTTC.

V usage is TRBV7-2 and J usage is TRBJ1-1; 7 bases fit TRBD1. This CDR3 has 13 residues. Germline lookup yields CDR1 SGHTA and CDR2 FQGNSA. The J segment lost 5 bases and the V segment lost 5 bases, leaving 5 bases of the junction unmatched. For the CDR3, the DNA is TGTGCCAGCAGCGAGGGACAGACGACTGAAGCTTTCTTT. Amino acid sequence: CASSEGQTTEAFF.

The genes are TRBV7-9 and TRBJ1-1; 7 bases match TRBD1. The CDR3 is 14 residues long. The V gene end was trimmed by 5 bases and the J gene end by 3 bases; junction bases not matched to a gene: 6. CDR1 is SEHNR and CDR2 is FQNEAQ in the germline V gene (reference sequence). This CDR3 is CASSPRGKDTEAFF. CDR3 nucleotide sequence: TGTGCCAGCAGCCCCAGGGGGAAAGACACTGAAGCTTTCTTT. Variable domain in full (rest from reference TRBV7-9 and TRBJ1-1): DTGVSQNPRHKITKRGQNVTFRCDPISEHNRLYWYRQTLGQGPEFLTYFQNEAQLEKSRLLSDRFSAERPKGSFSTLEIQRTEQGDSAMYLCASSPRGKDTEAFFGQGTRLTVV.

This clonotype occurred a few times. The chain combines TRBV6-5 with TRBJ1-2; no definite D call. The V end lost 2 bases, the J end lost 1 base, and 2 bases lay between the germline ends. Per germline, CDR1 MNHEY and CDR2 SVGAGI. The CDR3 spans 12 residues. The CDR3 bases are TGTGCCAGCAGTTACAATAACTATGGCTACACCTTC. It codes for CASSYNNYGYTF.

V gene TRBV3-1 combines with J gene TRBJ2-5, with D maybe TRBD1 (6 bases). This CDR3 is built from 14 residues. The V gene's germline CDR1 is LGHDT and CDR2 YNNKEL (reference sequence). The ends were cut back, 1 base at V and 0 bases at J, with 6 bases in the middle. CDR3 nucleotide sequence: TGTGCCAGCAGCCAAGCAGGGGACCAAGAGACCCAGTACTTC. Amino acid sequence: CASSQAGDQETQYF.

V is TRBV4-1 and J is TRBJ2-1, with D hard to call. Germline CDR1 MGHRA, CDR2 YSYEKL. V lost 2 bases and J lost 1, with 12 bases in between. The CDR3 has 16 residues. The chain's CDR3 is CASSQLDILSYNEQFF. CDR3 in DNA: TGCGCCAGCAGCCAACTCGATATTCTATCCTACAATGAGCAGTTCTTC.

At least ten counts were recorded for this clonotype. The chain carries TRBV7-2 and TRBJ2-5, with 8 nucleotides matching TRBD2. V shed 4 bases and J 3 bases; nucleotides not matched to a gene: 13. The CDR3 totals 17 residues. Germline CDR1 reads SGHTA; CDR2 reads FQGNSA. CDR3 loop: CASSWGGGSGGEETQYF. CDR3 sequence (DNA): TGTGCCAGCAGCTGGGGCGGAGGGAGCGGGGGAGAAGAGACCCAGTACTTC.

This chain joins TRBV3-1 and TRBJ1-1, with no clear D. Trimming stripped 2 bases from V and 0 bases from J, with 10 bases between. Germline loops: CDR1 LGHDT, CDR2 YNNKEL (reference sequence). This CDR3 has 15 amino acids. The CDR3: CASSQSYKMNTEAFF. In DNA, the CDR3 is TGTGCCAGCAGCCAATCTTACAAGATGAACACTGAAGCTTTCTTT.

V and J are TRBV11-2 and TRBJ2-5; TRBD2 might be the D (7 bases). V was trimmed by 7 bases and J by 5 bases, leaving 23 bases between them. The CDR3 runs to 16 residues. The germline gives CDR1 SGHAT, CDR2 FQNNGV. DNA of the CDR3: TGTGCCAGCAACACAGGGAGGGGGGGCCGAGTGGAGACCCAGTACTTC. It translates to CASNTGRGGRVETQYF.

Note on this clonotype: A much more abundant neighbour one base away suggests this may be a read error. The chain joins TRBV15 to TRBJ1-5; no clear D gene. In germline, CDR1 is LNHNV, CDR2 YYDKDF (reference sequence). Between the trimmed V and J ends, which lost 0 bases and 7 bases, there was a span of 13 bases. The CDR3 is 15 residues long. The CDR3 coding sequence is TGTGCCACCAGCAGAGATATCACAAGGTACCAGCCCCAGCATTTT. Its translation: CATSRDITRYQPQHF.

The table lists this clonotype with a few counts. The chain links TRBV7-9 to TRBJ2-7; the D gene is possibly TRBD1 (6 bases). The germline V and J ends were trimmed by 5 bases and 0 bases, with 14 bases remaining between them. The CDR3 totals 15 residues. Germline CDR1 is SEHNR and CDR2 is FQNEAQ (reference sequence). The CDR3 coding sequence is TGTGCCAGCAGCCAACAGGGCGACAGCTCCTACGAGCAGTACTTC. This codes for CASSQQGDSSYEQYF.

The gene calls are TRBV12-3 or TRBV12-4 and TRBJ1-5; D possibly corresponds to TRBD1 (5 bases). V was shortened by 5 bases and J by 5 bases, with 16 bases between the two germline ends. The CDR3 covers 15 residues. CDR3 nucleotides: TGTGCCAGCAGTCCCCAAGCGGGGCTCGATCAGCCCCAGCATTTT. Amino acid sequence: CASSPQAGLDQPQHF.

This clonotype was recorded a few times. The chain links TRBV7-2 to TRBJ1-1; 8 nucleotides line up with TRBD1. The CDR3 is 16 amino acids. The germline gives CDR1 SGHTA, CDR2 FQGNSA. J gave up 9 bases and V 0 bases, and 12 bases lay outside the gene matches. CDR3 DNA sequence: TGTGCCAGCAGCTTAGCGAGGGCAGGGGGCGATTCTAAAGCTTTCTTT. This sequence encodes CASSLARAGGDSKAFF.

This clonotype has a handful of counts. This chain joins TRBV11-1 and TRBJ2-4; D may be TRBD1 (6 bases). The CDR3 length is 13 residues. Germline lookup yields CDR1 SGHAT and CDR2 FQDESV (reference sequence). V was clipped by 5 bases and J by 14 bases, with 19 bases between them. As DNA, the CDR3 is TGTGCCAGCAGCCGGGACATCCAAGGAAGAGAGTACTTC. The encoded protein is CASSRDIQGREYF.

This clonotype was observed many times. CDR3 loop: CASSLRQGHQPQHF. The CDR3 region has the DNA TGCGCCAGCAGCTTGAGGCAGGGCCATCAGCCCCAGCATTTT. The V call is TRBV5-1, the J call TRBJ1-5, with D maybe TRBD1 (5 bases). V was trimmed by 1 base and J by 5 bases, leaving 10 bases between them. CDR3 length equals 14 residues. Germline V gene lookup returns CDR1 SGHRS and CDR2 YFSETQ.

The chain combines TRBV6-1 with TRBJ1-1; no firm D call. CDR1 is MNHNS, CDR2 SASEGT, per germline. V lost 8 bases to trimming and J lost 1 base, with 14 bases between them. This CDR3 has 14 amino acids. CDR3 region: CASSHTSRNTEAFF. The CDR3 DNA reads TGTGCCAGCTCCCACACCTCCAGGAACACTGAAGCTTTCTTT.

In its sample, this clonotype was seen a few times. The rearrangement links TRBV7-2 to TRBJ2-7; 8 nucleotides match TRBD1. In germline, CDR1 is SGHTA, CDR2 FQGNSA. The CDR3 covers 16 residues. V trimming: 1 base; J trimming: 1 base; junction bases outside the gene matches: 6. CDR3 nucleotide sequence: TGTGCCAGCAGCTTAGGGGGCAGGGGGCGATCCTACGAGCAGTACGTC. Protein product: CASSLGGRGRSYEQYV.

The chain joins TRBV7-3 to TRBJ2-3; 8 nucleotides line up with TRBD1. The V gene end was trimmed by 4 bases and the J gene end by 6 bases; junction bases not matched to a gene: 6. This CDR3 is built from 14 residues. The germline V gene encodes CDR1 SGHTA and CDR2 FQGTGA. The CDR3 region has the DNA TGTGCCAGCAGCTACGGGACAGGAGGGGATACGCAGTATTTT. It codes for CASSYGTGGDTQYF.